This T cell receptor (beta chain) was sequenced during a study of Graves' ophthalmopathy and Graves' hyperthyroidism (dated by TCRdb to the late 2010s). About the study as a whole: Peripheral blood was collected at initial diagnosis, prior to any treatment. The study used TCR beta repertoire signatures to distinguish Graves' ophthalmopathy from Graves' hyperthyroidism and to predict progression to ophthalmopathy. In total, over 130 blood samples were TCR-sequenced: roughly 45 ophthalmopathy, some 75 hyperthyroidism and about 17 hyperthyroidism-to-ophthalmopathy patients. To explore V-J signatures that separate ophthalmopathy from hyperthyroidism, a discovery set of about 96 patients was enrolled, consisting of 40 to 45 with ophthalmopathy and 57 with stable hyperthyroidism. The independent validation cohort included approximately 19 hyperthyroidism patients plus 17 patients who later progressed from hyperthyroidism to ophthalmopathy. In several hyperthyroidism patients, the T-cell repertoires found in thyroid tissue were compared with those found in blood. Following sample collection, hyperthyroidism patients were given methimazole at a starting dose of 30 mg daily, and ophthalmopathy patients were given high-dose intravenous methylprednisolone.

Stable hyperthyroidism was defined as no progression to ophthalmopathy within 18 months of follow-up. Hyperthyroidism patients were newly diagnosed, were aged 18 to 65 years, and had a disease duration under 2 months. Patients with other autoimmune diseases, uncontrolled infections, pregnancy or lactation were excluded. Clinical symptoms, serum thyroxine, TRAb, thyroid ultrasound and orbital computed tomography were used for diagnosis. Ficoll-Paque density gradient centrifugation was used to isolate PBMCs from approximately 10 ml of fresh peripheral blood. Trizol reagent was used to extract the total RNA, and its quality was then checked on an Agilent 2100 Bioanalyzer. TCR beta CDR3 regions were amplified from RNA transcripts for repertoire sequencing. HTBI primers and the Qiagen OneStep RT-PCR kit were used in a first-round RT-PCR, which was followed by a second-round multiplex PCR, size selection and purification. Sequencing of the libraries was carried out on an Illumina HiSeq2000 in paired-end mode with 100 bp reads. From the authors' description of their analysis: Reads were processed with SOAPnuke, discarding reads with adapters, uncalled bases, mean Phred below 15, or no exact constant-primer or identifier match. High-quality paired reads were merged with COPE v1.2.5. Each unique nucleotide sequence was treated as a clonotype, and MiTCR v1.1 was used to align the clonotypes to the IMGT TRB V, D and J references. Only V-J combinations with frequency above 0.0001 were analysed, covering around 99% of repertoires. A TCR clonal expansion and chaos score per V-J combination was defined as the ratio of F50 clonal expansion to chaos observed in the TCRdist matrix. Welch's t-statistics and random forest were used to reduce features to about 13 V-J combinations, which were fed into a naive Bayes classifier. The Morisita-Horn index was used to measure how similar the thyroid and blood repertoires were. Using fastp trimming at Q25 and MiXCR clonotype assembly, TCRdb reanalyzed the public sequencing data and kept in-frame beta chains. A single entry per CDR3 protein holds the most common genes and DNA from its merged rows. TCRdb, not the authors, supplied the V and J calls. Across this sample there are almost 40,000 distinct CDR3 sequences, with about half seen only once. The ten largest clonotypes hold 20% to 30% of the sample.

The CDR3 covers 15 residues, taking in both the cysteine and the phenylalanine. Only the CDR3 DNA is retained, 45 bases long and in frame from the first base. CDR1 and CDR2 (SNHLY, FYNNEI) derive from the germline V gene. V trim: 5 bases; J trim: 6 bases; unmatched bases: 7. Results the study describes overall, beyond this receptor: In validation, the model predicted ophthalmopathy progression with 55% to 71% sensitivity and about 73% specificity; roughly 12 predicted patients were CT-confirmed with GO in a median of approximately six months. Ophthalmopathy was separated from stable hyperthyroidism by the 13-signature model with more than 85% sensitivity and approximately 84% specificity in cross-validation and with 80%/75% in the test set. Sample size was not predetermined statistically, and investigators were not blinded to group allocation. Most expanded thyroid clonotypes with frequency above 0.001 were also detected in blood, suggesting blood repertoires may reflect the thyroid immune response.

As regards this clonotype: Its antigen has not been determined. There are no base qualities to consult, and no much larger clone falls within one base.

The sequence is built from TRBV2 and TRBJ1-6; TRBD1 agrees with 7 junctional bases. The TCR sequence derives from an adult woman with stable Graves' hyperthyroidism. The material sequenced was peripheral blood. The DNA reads TGTGCCAGCAGTCCGGGACAGTCCCGTAATTCACCCCTCCACTTT. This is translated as CASSPGQSRNSPLHF.